What follows are 15 T cell receptor beta chains derived from one specimen sequenced in a study of neoadjuvant anti-PD-1 for oral cavity cancer. Sequenced by immunoSEQ multiplex PCR; TCRdb stores in-frame clones only, minus some. The sample comprises around 65,000 clones, roughly nine tenths of which are singletons, and less than 3% rests with the top ten. This sample's time point: after neoadjuvant nivolumab, at surgical resection. The material was PBMCs, obtained after nivolumab (anti-PD-1) treatment. These receptors were taken from a person between 35 and 79 years old with oral cavity squamous cell carcinoma.

The rearrangement joins TRBV27 to TRBJ1-1; possibly TRBD1 for D (6 bases). Germline V gene sequence: CDR1 MNHEY, CDR2 SMNVEV (reference sequence). This CDR3 is built from 14 residues. The V end lost 9 bases, the J end lost 1 base, and 15 bases lay between the germline ends. The CDR3: CASAPGDRNTEAFF. CDR3 DNA sequence: TGTGCCAGTGCTCCAGGGGATCGGAACACTGAAGCTTTCTTT.

The V gene is TRBV27, the J gene TRBJ1-1; TRBD1 is a possible D gene (5 bases). The CDR3 runs 14 residues. The germline V and J ends were trimmed by 5 bases and 4 bases, with 14 bases remaining between them. Germline V gene lookup returns CDR1 MNHEY and CDR2 SMNVEV (reference sequence). CDR3 sequence reads: CASSRMGGSTEAFF. CDR3 bases: TGTGCCAGCAGTCGCATGGGGGGGTCCACTGAAGCTTTCTTT.

This chain uses TRBV6-4 with TRBJ2-2; no clear D gene. This CDR3 contains 14 residues. CDR1 and CDR2 (germline): MRHNA, SNTAGT. V was cut by 0 bases and J by 8 bases, with 10 bases left in between. CDR3 protein: CASSDSFRSGELFF. The CDR3, as DNA: TGTGCCAGCAGTGACTCGTTTCGATCGGGGGAGCTGTTTTTT.

The chain couples TRBV2 to TRBJ2-3; 10 nucleotides line up with TRBD1. The CDR3 totals 18 residues. In germline, CDR1 is SNHLY, CDR2 FYNNEI. Trimming at V came to 6 bases and at J to 5 bases, leaving 17 bases not matched to a gene. CDR3 DNA sequence: TGTGCCAGCAGCTCTGACAGGGGGCTACAAGGACTCGGAGATACGCAGTATTTT. Protein: CASSSDRGLQGLGDTQYF.

The chain combines TRBV6-1 with TRBJ1-1; D remains ambiguous. The CDR3 runs to 17 residues. In germline, CDR1 is MNHNS, CDR2 SASEGT. V shed 3 bases and J shed 1 base, with 18 bases lying between them. CDR3 sequence (DNA): TGTGCCAGCAGTGACCCTTACATTCGGACCCGGAACACTGAAGCTTTCTTT. It encodes CASSDPYIRTRNTEAFF.

The chain couples TRBV27 to TRBJ1-3; possibly TRBD1 for D (5 bases). Between the trimmed V and J ends, which lost 2 bases and 7 bases, there was a span of 15 bases. CDR3 length: 15 amino acids. Per the germline V gene, CDR1 is MNHEY and CDR2 is SMNVEV (reference sequence). The CDR3 spells CASSLGRGPRNTIYF. In DNA, the CDR3 is TGTGCCAGCAGTTTAGGGAGGGGCCCTAGGAACACCATATATTTT.

The rearrangement uses TRBV7-9 and TRBJ2-7; 9 nucleotides line up with TRBD1. This CDR3 has 15 amino acids. In germline, CDR1 is SEHNR, CDR2 FQNEAQ (reference sequence). V lost 1 base and J lost 8; bases outside the gene matches: 9. Here the CDR3 reads CASSLVQPGQGKQYF. In nucleotides, the CDR3 is TGTGCCAGCAGCTTAGTCCAGCCGGGACAGGGTAAGCAGTACTTC.

The genes are TRBV20-1 and TRBJ2-5; D not resolved. Deletions cut 0 bases from V and 5 bases from J, with 4 bases between. The germline V gene has CDR1 DFQATT and CDR2 SNEGSKA (reference sequence). The CDR3 has 11 amino acids. CDR3 loop: CSARDAETQYF. As DNA, the CDR3 is TGCAGTGCTAGAGACGCGGAGACCCAGTACTTC.

The chain is built from TRBV11-2 and TRBJ2-7; D call uncertain. CDR1 is SGHAT and CDR2 is FQNNGV in the germline V gene. V was clipped by 5 bases and J by 6 bases, with 14 bases between them. This CDR3 comprises 13 residues. CDR3 sequence reads: CASSPSLLSEQYF. CDR3 DNA: TGTGCCAGCAGCCCCAGCCTGCTTAGCGAGCAGTACTTC.

The chain recombines TRBV28 with TRBJ1-2, with no clear D. The CDR3 runs 15 residues. Germline CDR1 reads MDHEN; CDR2 reads SYDVKM. The V gene lost 3 bases and the J gene lost 2 bases, with 13 bases spanning the gap. The CDR3 here is CASSFEGRENYGYTF. The CDR3 bases are TGTGCCAGCAGTTTTGAAGGACGGGAGAACTATGGCTACACCTTC.

The chain combines TRBV6-1 with TRBJ1-1, with 8 bases matching TRBD1. There are 14 residues in the CDR3. Germline CDR1 is MNHNS and CDR2 is SASEGT. J lost 7 bases, V lost 2 bases, and 6 bases had no gene match. CDR3 amino acids: CASSEPGQGNEAFF. The CDR3 DNA is TGTGCCAGCAGTGAACCAGGACAGGGTAATGAAGCTTTCTTT.

The CDR3 region has the DNA TGTGCCAGTGCCGCAGGAGCAGATACGCAGTATTTT. Protein sequence: CASAAGADTQYF. This chain joins TRBV19 and TRBJ2-3; D ambiguous. CDR3 length equals 12 residues. V lost 8 bases to trimming and J lost 4 bases, with 10 bases between them. Per germline, CDR1 LNHDA and CDR2 SQIVND (reference sequence).

V gene TRBV5-1 combines with J gene TRBJ1-1, with no clear D. CDR1 is SGHRS, CDR2 YFSETQ, per germline. Trimming left V 6 bases short and J 0 bases short, with 12 bases between. The CDR3 spans 14 residues. CDR3 sequence reads: CASKLELMNTEAFF. The CDR3, as DNA: TGCGCCAGCAAGCTGGAGCTCATGAACACTGAAGCTTTCTTT.

The V call is TRBV6-1, the J call TRBJ1-2; D uncertain. V shed 6 bases and J shed 0 bases, with 11 bases lying between them. Germline V lookup: CDR1 MNHNS, CDR2 SASEGT. The CDR3 extends over 14 amino acids. CDR3 amino acids: CASRDKESNYGYTF. Written as DNA, the CDR3 is TGTGCCAGCAGAGACAAGGAGTCTAACTATGGCTACACCTTC.

The chain couples TRBV6-5 to TRBJ1-5; 8 bases match TRBD1. This CDR3 is built from 15 residues. CDR1 is MNHEY, CDR2 SVGAGI, per germline. V shed 6 bases and J 4 bases; nucleotides not matched to a gene: 8. The CDR3 sequence: CASSRWTGRNQPQHF. The CDR3 DNA reads TGTGCCAGCAGCAGATGGACAGGGAGGAATCAGCCCCAGCATTTT.